This passage covers 3 T cell receptor beta chains from one sample sequenced in a study of T and B cells in COVID-19 patients. Each TRB amplification used roughly 220-550 ng of genomic DNA from blood. TRB rearrangements were amplified by multiplex PCR with BIOMED2 TRB-A/B primers. One entry per CDR3 protein, called by TCRdb with MiXCR from the multiplex PCR reads. The sample has 13,000 to 15,000 distinct CDR3 sequences; over 25% are singletons. The sample consisted of blood. All receptors derive from a human donor who had recovered from COVID-19.

The rearrangement uses TRBV15 and TRBJ2-3, with 10 bases matching TRBD1. Germline V gene data show CDR1 as LNHNV and CDR2 as YYDKDF (reference sequence). CDR3 length: 16 residues. V shed 3 bases, J shed 3 bases, and the junction held 6 bases outside the gene matches. This chain's CDR3 is CATSSTPGQGTDTQYF. DNA of the CDR3: TGTGCCACCAGCAGCACACCGGGACAGGGGACAGATACGCAGTATTTT.

This clonotype was counted a few times. The chain couples TRBV13 to TRBJ2-7; D is possibly TRBD1 (7 bases). Germline V gene lookup returns CDR1 PRHDT and CDR2 FYEKMQ (reference sequence). The CDR3 runs 17 residues. The V end lost 1 base, the J end lost 0 bases, and 16 bases lay between the germline ends. The CDR3 bases are TGTGCCAGCAGCTTAGAGGGGAGGACAGGAGCCTCCTACGAGCAGTACTTC. This encodes CASSLEGRTGASYEQYF. Filled out from reference TRBV13 and TRBJ2-7, the complete variable domain reads AAGVIQSPRHLIKEKRETATLKCYPIPRHDTVYWYQQGPGQDPQFLISFYEKMQSDKGSIPDRFSAQQFSDYHSELNMSSLELGDSALYFCASSLEGRTGASYEQYFGPGTRLTVT.

This chain connects TRBV7-2 to TRBJ2-7; unclear D gene. Trimming stripped 1 base from V and 3 bases from J, with 7 bases between. Germline V gene data show CDR1 as SGHTA and CDR2 as FQGNSA. This CDR3 region has 13 residues. The CDR3 here is CASSLEYIYEQYF. CDR3 bases: TGTGCCAGCAGCTTAGAATACATCTACGAGCAGTACTTC.